Presented here are 24 T cell receptor beta chains from one specimen sequenced in a study of vaccination effects on CD4 cells after COVID-19. No antigen is known for these receptors. Profiled with immunoSEQ multiplex PCR; TCRdb holds only in-frame clones, not every one. The sample lists about 33,000 clones, roughly 86% occurring once. Antigen-specific CD4+ T cells were expanded (with viral peptide pools) by the ViraFEST assay ahead of sequencing. Culturing for 9 to 10 days preceded CD4+ T cell isolation. The participants, recipients of two vaccine doses, got either BNT162b2 or mRNA-1273. The sequenced sample was CD4+ T cells from PBMCs cultured with HCoV-NL63 spike peptides, obtained after COVID-19 vaccination. All receptors come from a human donor who received a COVID-19 vaccine. Some clones in this sample may be carry-over from other donors' samples.

V usage is TRBV18 and J usage is TRBJ2-7; 10 bases are a match to TRBD1. Looked up from germline, CDR1 is KGHSH and CDR2 is LQKENI. The J segment lost 6 bases and the V segment lost 5 bases, leaving 1 base of the junction unmatched. The CDR3 covers 12 residues. CDR3 DNA sequence: TGTGCCAGCTCAGACAGGGGGCGCGAGCAGTACGTC. Encoded protein: CASSDRGREQYV.

The rearrangement links TRBV5-1 to TRBJ1-4; 8 bases align to TRBD1. Germline V gene data show CDR1 as SGHRS and CDR2 as YFSETQ. The J segment lost 8 bases and the V segment lost 4 bases, leaving 10 bases of the junction unmatched. This CDR3 has 15 residues. CDR3 region: CASSARQGQEEKLFF. CDR3 nucleotides: TGCGCCAGCAGCGCAAGACAGGGGCAGGAAGAAAAACTGTTTTTT.

The chain has TRBV10-3 and TRBJ1-4; D gene uncertain. This CDR3 has 13 amino acids. Germline assignment: CDR1 ENHRY and CDR2 SYGVKD. Trimming left V 6 bases short and J 3 bases short, with 8 bases between. CDR3 sequence: CAIRDGPNEKLFF. The CDR3 nucleotides read TGTGCCATCAGAGACGGCCCTAATGAAAAACTGTTTTTT.

The chain has TRBV18 and TRBJ1-1, with no clear D. Looked up from germline, CDR1 is KGHSH and CDR2 is LQKENI. CDR3 length: 14 residues. Trimming took 3 bases from V and 1 from J, leaving 9 bases between them. The CDR3 bases are TGTGCCAGCTCACCTACCCAAGAGAACACTGAAGCTTTCTTT. This codes for CASSPTQENTEAFF.

The V and J genes are TRBV24-1 and TRBJ2-3, with TRBD1 identical over 7 bases. V shed 4 bases and J 0 bases; nucleotides not matched to a gene: 6. The CDR3 length is 16 residues. Per the germline V gene, CDR1 is KGHDR and CDR2 is SFDVKD. The CDR3 region is CATSDPTGQSTDTQYF. The CDR3 nucleotides are TGTGCCACCAGTGACCCGACAGGGCAGAGCACAGATACGCAGTATTTT.

Here the CDR3 reads CASSPPRGGNTGELFF. The DNA of the CDR3 is TGTGCCAGCAGCCCGCCTAGGGGGGGGAACACCGGGGAGCTGTTTTTT. The chain is built from TRBV7-2 and TRBJ2-2; D perhaps matches TRBD2 (7 bases). This CDR3 contains 16 residues. Trimming cost V 5 bases and J 1 base, with 14 bases left between them. The V gene's germline CDR1 is SGHTA and CDR2 FQGNSA. The full variable domain, completed using reference TRBV7-2 and TRBJ2-2, is GAGVSQSPSNKVTEKGKDVELRCDPISGHTALYWYRQSLGQGLEFLIYFQGNSAPDKSGLPSDRFSAERTGGSVSTLTIQRTQQEDSAVYLCASSPPRGGNTGELFFGEGSRLTVL.

This rearrangement joins TRBV19 to TRBJ1-5, with D hard to call. V dropped 6 bases and J dropped 0 bases, with 12 bases sitting between them. Germline V CDR1 and CDR2: LNHDA, SQIVND (reference sequence). The CDR3 is 15 residues long. This CDR3 is CASRTESGSNQPQHF. In DNA form, the CDR3 reads TGTGCCAGTAGAACAGAGTCCGGTAGCAATCAGCCCCAGCATTTT.

The chain has TRBV28 and TRBJ1-1, with 7 bases identical to TRBD1. The junction had 9 bases not matched to a gene; V was cut back by 8 bases and J by 0 bases. Germline V gene sequence: CDR1 MDHEN, CDR2 SYDVKM. CDR3 length: 15 residues. The chain's CDR3 is CASLQGGTMNTEAFF. CDR3 nucleotide sequence: TGTGCCAGCCTCCAGGGGGGGACAATGAACACTGAAGCTTTCTTT.

The CDR3 loop is CASSVSSGGTTDTQYF. CDR3 nucleotide sequence: TGTGCCAGCAGCGTATCTAGCGGGGGGACCACAGATACGCAGTATTTT. The chain is built from TRBV9 and TRBJ2-3; 11 bases match TRBD2. The CDR3 contains 16 residues. Trimming took 1 base from V and 2 from J; bases not matched to a gene: 3. Germline CDR1 and CDR2: SGDLS and YYNGEE.

This chain joins TRBV7-2 and TRBJ2-5, with 13 bases matching TRBD2. Germline CDR1 reads SGHTA; CDR2 reads FQGNSA. This CDR3 has 15 residues. V gave up 3 bases and J gave up 2 bases; unmatched junction bases: 0. CDR3 nucleotide sequence: TGTGCCAGCAGCTTGGGACTAGCGGGACAAGAGACCCAGTACTTC. It specifies CASSLGLAGQETQYF.

The genes are TRBV20-1 and TRBJ2-1, with TRBD2 matching over 9 bases. The germline V gene has CDR1 DFQATT and CDR2 SNEGSKA (reference sequence). V was pared by 3 bases and J by 6 bases, with 9 bases of the junction left unmatched. CDR3 size: 15 residues. The CDR3 coding sequence is TGCAGTGCTAGTCCTGCGGGGGGGCCGGTCAATGAGCAGTTCTTC. Translated: CSASPAGGPVNEQFF.

In this sample, this clone turned up once. This sequence joins TRBV27 and TRBJ1-2; 7 positions agree with TRBD1. Germline CDR1 and CDR2: MNHEY and SMNVEV (reference sequence). With V trimmed by 6 bases and J by 3 bases, 10 bases remained unmatched. This CDR3 is 15 amino acids long. The CDR3 spells CASSTTSTGYYGYTF. The CDR3, as DNA: TGTGCCAGCAGCACAACCTCGACAGGGTACTATGGCTACACCTTC.

The chain joins TRBV5-1 to TRBJ1-1; D ambiguous. The V end was cut by 0 bases, the J end by 1 base, with 10 bases between. CDR1 is SGHRS and CDR2 is YFSETQ in the germline V gene. CDR3 length: 15 amino acids. The chain's CDR3 is CASSLDGHANTEAFF. Written as DNA, the CDR3 is TGCGCCAGCAGCTTGGACGGCCACGCGAACACTGAAGCTTTCTTT. The full variable domain, in which reference TRBV5-1 and TRBJ1-1 provide the parts outside the CDR3, is KAGVTQTPRYLIKTRGQQVTLSCSPISGHRSVSWYQQTPGQGLQFLFEYFSETQRNKGNFPGRFSGRQFSNSRSEMNVSTLELGDSALYLCASSLDGHANTEAFFGQGTRLTVV.

The rearrangement uses TRBV6-2 or TRBV6-3 and TRBJ2-5; D call uncertain. CDR3 length equals 15 residues. CDR1 and CDR2 (germline): MNHEY, SVGEGT. Trimming removed 6 bases at V and 0 bases at J, with 14 bases between. DNA of the CDR3: TGTGCCAGCAGCCATATTGACCGACACCAAGAGACCCAGTACTTC. It yields the protein CASSHIDRHQETQYF.

The CDR3 region has the DNA TGTGCCACCAGCAGAGACCAGGGGGGGAATGGCTACACCTTC. Translating gives CATSRDQGGNGYTF. The chain recombines TRBV15 with TRBJ1-2; TRBD1 matches at 7 bases. J gave up 6 bases and V 0 bases, and 4 bases lay outside the gene matches. Germline V gene data show CDR1 as LNHNV and CDR2 as YYDKDF (reference sequence). The CDR3 is 14 amino acids.

This chain connects TRBV5-1 to TRBJ1-1; 8 nucleotides agree with TRBD1. This CDR3 has 15 residues. Losses at the gene ends were 1 base for V and 5 bases for J; bases not matched to a gene: 7. Germline values: CDR1 SGHRS, CDR2 YFSETQ. CDR3 protein: CASSLQRQGSTEAFF. The CDR3 DNA reads TGCGCCAGCAGCTTGCAACGACAGGGGAGTACTGAAGCTTTCTTT.

CDR3 in amino acids: CASTKRGQSNEKLFF. CDR3 nucleotides: TGTGCCAGCACTAAAAGGGGACAGTCTAATGAAAAACTGTTTTTT. The chain employs TRBV5-8 and TRBJ1-4, with 7 bases that match TRBD1. The germline CDR1 and CDR2 sequences are SGHTS and YDEGEE. The CDR3 has 15 residues. The V gene end was trimmed by 6 bases and the J gene end by 3 bases; junction bases not matched to a gene: 8.

This chain uses TRBV2 with TRBJ1-1; TRBD1 is a possible D gene (6 bases). Germline V lookup: CDR1 SNHLY, CDR2 FYNNEI. V lost 7 bases and J lost 4, with 25 bases in between. The CDR3 extends over 17 amino acids. In nucleotides, the CDR3 is TGTGCCAGCACTCAAATAGGGCGGGGGGCGCGTAGCACTGAAGCTTTCTTT. Translated: CASTQIGRGARSTEAFF.

The chain is built from TRBV7-8 and TRBJ2-6; 7 positions agree with TRBD1. The CDR3 spans 15 residues. V dropped 5 bases and J dropped 0; count of bases not matched to a gene: 1. Germline V CDR1 and CDR2: SGHVS, FQNEAQ. The CDR3 nucleotides are TGTGCCAGCAGCCCAGGGGGCTCTGGGGCCAACGTCCTGACTTTC. As protein: CASSPGGSGANVLTF.

This chain uses TRBV15 with TRBJ1-5, with D perhaps TRBD1 (5 bases). This CDR3 has 15 residues. CDR1 is LNHNV, CDR2 YYDKDF, per germline (reference sequence). Trimming cost V 2 bases and J 2 bases, with 10 bases left between them. The CDR3 protein is CATSRKGQGNQPQHF. The DNA of the CDR3 is TGTGCCACCAGCAGAAAGGGGCAGGGCAATCAGCCCCAGCATTTT.

This chain uses TRBV18 with TRBJ2-5; D not certain. The CDR3 loop spans 13 amino acids. The germline CDR1 and CDR2 sequences are KGHSH and LQKENI. Trimming removed 3 bases from V and 2 bases from J, with 7 bases in between. This CDR3 is CASSPTTQETQYF. The CDR3, as DNA: TGTGCCAGCTCACCGACGACGCAAGAGACCCAGTACTTC.

This rearrangement joins TRBV25-1 to TRBJ1-1; D not resolved. Germline lookup yields CDR1 MGHDK and CDR2 SYGVNS. The V end was cut by 4 bases, the J end by 11 bases, with 8 bases between. The CDR3 contains 10 residues. The CDR3 here is CASSGPQAFF. DNA for the CDR3: TGTGCCAGCAGTGGTCCGCAGGCTTTCTTT.

V gene TRBV18 combines with J gene TRBJ1-4, with D perhaps matching TRBD1 (5 bases). The germline V gene encodes CDR1 KGHSH and CDR2 LQKENI. Trimming stripped 3 bases from V and 7 bases from J, with 9 bases between. The length of the CDR3 is 13 residues. The DNA for the CDR3 is TGTGCCAGCTCACCCGGGACCGGTGAAAAACTGTTTTTT. Protein: CASSPGTGEKLFF.

This clone was counted once. The rearrangement links TRBV28 to TRBJ1-5; tentatively, D is TRBD1 (5 bases). Germline-derived CDR1 and CDR2 are MDHEN and SYDVKM. V shed 7 bases and J shed 1 base, with 14 bases lying between them. The CDR3 runs 15 residues. CDR3 residues: CASTPGPQSNQPQHF. The CDR3 nucleotides read TGTGCCAGCACGCCGGGACCGCAGAGCAATCAGCCCCAGCATTTT.